Below are 25 T cell receptor beta chains sequenced from a single sample in a study of Ad26.COV2.S vaccination and SARS-CoV-2 variants. The protocol was immunoSEQ multiplex PCR, while the TCRdb copy is restricted to in-frame clones and leaves out a portion. The profile shows 300,000 to 400,000 clones, about 87% of them singletons. Regarding treatment: roughly 19 received Ad26.COV2.S at low or high dose, single or two shots; about five received placebo; per-sample allocation not given. The study sampled participants on day 63 after the first vaccine or placebo injection. Sequencing was performed on peripheral blood, taken in a trial of Ad26.COV2.S vaccine versus placebo. The origin of the receptors is a person aged 18 to 59 who received the Ad26.COV2.S COVID-19 vaccine or a placebo.

This chain connects TRBV4-3 to TRBJ2-7; 14 nucleotides match TRBD2. Germline CDR1 reads LGHNA; CDR2 reads YSLEER. The CDR3 length is 16 residues. J was trimmed by 0 bases and V by 5 bases; bases with no gene match: 3. The CDR3 region has the DNA TGCGCCAGCAGCGCTGGGACTAGCGGGAGCTCCTACGAGCAGTACTTC. Translated, it gives CASSAGTSGSSYEQYF.

This chain joins TRBV11-3 and TRBJ2-5; 10 nucleotides align to TRBD2. Germline lookup yields CDR1 SGHNT and CDR2 YENEEA. Unmatched junction bases numbered 4, after V lost 1 base and J lost 5 bases. The CDR3 is 15 residues long. The CDR3 nucleotides read TGTGCCAGCAGCTTAGGTGGGACTAGCGATGAGACCCAGTACTTC. Protein sequence: CASSLGGTSDETQYF.

The chain joins TRBV18 to TRBJ1-2, with no clear D. V lost 2 bases and J lost 12, with 13 bases in between. The CDR3 runs 12 residues. CDR1 is KGHSH and CDR2 is LQKENI in the germline V gene. The CDR3 reads CASSPAGAQNTF. CDR3 DNA: TGTGCCAGCTCACCAGCGGGAGCGCAGAACACCTTC.

The rearrangement uses TRBV4-2 and TRBJ2-1; D is uncertain. Germline CDR1 LGHNA, CDR2 YNFKEQ. The CDR3 is 19 amino acids. V lost 4 bases to trimming and J lost 0 bases, with 22 bases between them. This CDR3 is CASSPYNSVPSSSYNEQFF. CDR3 DNA sequence: TGTGCCAGCAGCCCCTACAACTCAGTGCCCAGTAGCTCCTACAATGAGCAGTTCTTC.

The chain employs TRBV3-1 (or the pseudogene TRBV3-2) and TRBJ1-2; D unclear. The CDR3 loop spans 14 amino acids. Germline V gene data show CDR1 as LGHDT and CDR2 as YNNKEL (reference sequence). Between the trimmed V and J ends, which lost 1 base and 8 bases, there was a span of 14 bases. CDR3 sequence (DNA): TGTGCCAGCAGCCAAGCACCCTTGTTGGGCGGCTACACCTTC. Protein: CASSQAPLLGGYTF.

This clone has only one observation. The chain couples TRBV28 to TRBJ1-5, with no clear D. V was trimmed by 7 bases and J by 0 bases, leaving 4 bases between them. CDR3 size: 12 residues. The germline V gene has CDR1 MDHEN and CDR2 SYDVKM. Here the CDR3 DNA reads TGTGCCAGCACCGATAGCAATCAGCCCCAGCATTTT. Translating it yields CASTDSNQPQHF. The variable domain in full, completed from reference TRBV28 and TRBJ1-5, reads DVKVTQSSRYLVKRTGEKVFLECVQDMDHENMFWYRQDPGLGLRLIYFSYDVKMKEKGDIPEGYSVSREKKERFSLILESASTNQTSMYLCASTDSNQPQHFGDGTRLSIL.

This CDR3 is CAWSVGRARTQYF. The CDR3 DNA sequence: TGTGCCTGGAGTGTAGGGAGGGCTCGGACCCAGTACTTC. The gene calls are TRBV30 and TRBJ2-5, with 7 bases fitting TRBD2. Germline CDR1 reads GTSNPN; CDR2 reads SVGIG (reference sequence). This CDR3 comprises 13 residues. The J segment lost 7 bases and the V segment lost 0 bases, leaving 5 bases of the junction unmatched.

The rearrangement links TRBV5-4 to TRBJ1-4, with no clear D. With 0 bases removed from V and 4 bases from J, the gap between germline ends came to 4 bases. The CDR3 spans 13 residues. CDR1 and CDR2 from the germline V gene are SGHNT and YYREEE (reference sequence). CDR3 DNA sequence: TGTGCCAGCAGCTTGGCAGTTAATGAAAAACTGTTTTTT. It is translated as CASSLAVNEKLFF.

The chain combines TRBV5-1 with TRBJ2-3; D is tentatively TRBD1 or TRBD2 (5 bases each). CDR3 length: 15 amino acids. The V gene's germline CDR1 is SGHRS and CDR2 YFSETQ. The germline V and J ends were trimmed by 0 bases and 0 bases, with 8 bases remaining between them. DNA of the CDR3: TGCGCCAGCAGCTTGGAAGGGACGAGCACAGATACGCAGTATTTT. Translated, it gives CASSLEGTSTDTQYF.

This clone was found a few times. At one end the junction does not follow the germline gene, possibly because of a read error. The chain recombines TRBV7-9 with TRBJ1-2; D not certain. The CDR3 runs 11 residues. Germline V lookup: CDR1 SEHNR, CDR2 FQNEAQ (reference sequence). The CDR3: CASSYDKTAHF. Written as DNA, the CDR3 is TGTGCCAGCAGCTATGACAAAACGGCCCACTTC.

V gene TRBV5-1 combines with J gene TRBJ2-3, with 9 bases that match TRBD2. V gave up 4 bases and J gave up 4 bases; unmatched junction bases: 10. CDR1 is SGHRS, CDR2 YFSETQ, per germline. CDR3 length: 16 amino acids. The CDR3 DNA follows: TGCGCCAGCAGCGCCTTCGGGGTAGCGGGAGCAGATACGCAGTATTTT. Its translation is CASSAFGVAGADTQYF.

The J gene is TRBJ2-1, the V gene TRBV3-1 (or the pseudogene TRBV3-2); D gene ambiguous. Germline V CDR1 and CDR2: LGHDT, YNNKEL (reference sequence). V dropped 10 bases and J dropped 5 bases, with 18 bases sitting between them. CDR3 length equals 14 residues. CDR3 loop: CATKEDGFHNEQFF. The CDR3 DNA reads as TGTGCCACCAAAGAAGATGGGTTTCACAATGAGCAGTTCTTC.

The rearrangement links TRBV5-1 to TRBJ2-2, with 8 bases aligning to TRBD1. The V gene end was trimmed by 5 bases and the J gene end by 5 bases; junction bases not matched to a gene: 5. CDR1 is SGHRS, CDR2 YFSETQ, per germline. CDR3 size: 14 residues. The DNA of the CDR3 is TGCGCCAGCAGGATTACAGGGGGTACCGGGGAGCTGTTTTTT. This translates into CASRITGGTGELFF. Combining the CDR3 with reference TRBV5-1 and TRBJ2-2 gives the whole variable domain KAGVTQTPRYLIKTRGQQVTLSCSPISGHRSVSWYQQTPGQGLQFLFEYFSETQRNKGNFPGRFSGRQFSNSRSEMNVSTLELGDSALYLCASRITGGTGELFFGEGSRLTVL.

This clone occurred once. This chain joins TRBV7-3 and TRBJ2-3, with D perhaps matching TRBD2 (6 bases). The V end lost 5 bases, the J end lost 2 bases, and 20 bases lay between the germline ends. The V gene's germline CDR1 is SGHTA and CDR2 FQGTGA. This CDR3 is 17 amino acids long. Written as DNA, the CDR3 is TGTGCCAGCAGCCCCGCCGGGAGAGGGAGGTTCACAGATACGCAGTATTTT. It is translated as CASSPAGRGRFTDTQYF.

The genes are TRBV5-1 and TRBJ1-4; D remains unclear. The CDR3 consists of 15 residues. V dropped 4 bases and J dropped 2 bases, with 12 bases sitting between them. The germline gives CDR1 SGHRS, CDR2 YFSETQ. CDR3 coding DNA: TGCGCCAGCAGCGATGTCCCGGGCACTAATGAAAAACTGTTTTTT. This encodes CASSDVPGTNEKLFF.

The CDR3 DNA reads as TGTGCCAGCAGTCTCGGGACGGATAAGTTCTTC. Its translation is CASSLGTDKFF. The rearrangement joins TRBV2 to TRBJ2-1; D could derive from TRBD1 or TRBD2 (5 bases each). V was cut by 5 bases and J by 14 bases, with 13 bases left in between. The CDR3 is 11 residues long. In germline, CDR1 is SNHLY, CDR2 FYNNEI.

The chain employs TRBV7-9 and TRBJ2-7; 10 bases are a match to TRBD1. The CDR3 has 17 amino acids. In germline, CDR1 is SEHNR, CDR2 FQNEAQ (reference sequence). After removal of 4 bases from V and 3 bases from J, the junction contained 12 bases not matched to a gene. CDR3 loop: CASSSARGDRGRYEQYF. As DNA, the CDR3 is TGTGCCAGCAGCTCAGCCCGAGGGGACAGGGGACGCTACGAGCAGTACTTC.

This chain uses TRBV28 with TRBJ2-2; D is possibly TRBD2 (5 bases). Germline V gene data show CDR1 as MDHEN and CDR2 as SYDVKM. V dropped 6 bases and J dropped 0 bases, with 11 bases sitting between them. There are 15 residues in the CDR3. This CDR3 reads CASSLANANTGELFF. DNA for the CDR3: TGTGCCAGCAGCTTAGCGAATGCGAACACCGGGGAGCTGTTTTTT. Full variable domain (rest looked up from reference TRBV28 and TRBJ2-2): DVKVTQSSRYLVKRTGEKVFLECVQDMDHENMFWYRQDPGLGLRLIYFSYDVKMKEKGDIPEGYSVSREKKERFSLILESASTNQTSMYLCASSLANANTGELFFGEGSRLTVL.

The V and J genes are TRBV28 and TRBJ2-2, with D possibly matching TRBD2 (6 bases). Germline loops: CDR1 MDHEN, CDR2 SYDVKM. V was pared by 6 bases and J by 5 bases, with 19 bases between. The CDR3 consists of 16 residues. The CDR3 DNA follows: TGTGCCAGCAGGTCACCGGGACTCCCCCCGACCGGGGAGCTGTTTTTT. Translation gives CASRSPGLPPTGELFF.

The rearrangement uses TRBV4-2 and TRBJ1-6; unclear D gene. The CDR3 is 13 amino acids. The germline V gene has CDR1 LGHNA and CDR2 YNFKEQ. Trimming cost V 3 bases and J 7 bases, with 7 bases left between them. CDR3 in amino acids: CASSQVRNSPLHF. CDR3 sequence (DNA): TGTGCCAGCAGCCAGGTCCGGAATTCACCCCTCCACTTT.

The V and J genes are TRBV4-2 and TRBJ2-4; 7 bases are shared with TRBD2. From germline, CDR1 is LGHNA and CDR2 YNFKEQ. The CDR3 covers 18 residues. V lost 0 bases to trimming and J lost 0 bases; unmatched junction nucleotides: 8. CDR3 sequence (DNA): TGTGCCAGCAGCCAAGATGTGGGGGGGAGGCTAGCCAAAAACATTCAGTACTTC. As protein: CASSQDVGGRLAKNIQYF.

The chain combines TRBV6-4 with TRBJ2-1; the D gene is possibly TRBD2 (5 bases). CDR3 length: 15 amino acids. Germline V CDR1 and CDR2: MRHNA, SNTAGT. V was clipped by 4 bases and J by 7 bases, with 17 bases between them. The CDR3 protein is CASSVQERVLNEQFF. In DNA, the CDR3 is TGTGCCAGCAGTGTGCAGGAGAGGGTACTTAATGAGCAGTTCTTC.

The rearrangement joins TRBV18 to TRBJ2-3; unclear D gene. The CDR3 is 17 amino acids. Germline lookup yields CDR1 KGHSH and CDR2 LQKENI. V gave up 4 bases and J gave up 6 bases, with 23 bases separating them. Here the CDR3 reads CASSRTDLPFVSDTQYF. The CDR3 nucleotides are TGTGCCAGCTCACGGACGGACCTTCCATTTGTCTCGGATACGCAGTATTTT. Looking up the rest from reference TRBV18 and TRBJ2-3 gives the full variable domain: NAGVMQNPRHLVRRRGQEARLRCSPMKGHSHVYWYRQLPEEGLKFMVYLQKENIIDESGMPKERFSAEFPKEGPSILRIQQVVRGDSAAYFCASSRTDLPFVSDTQYFGPGTRLTVL.

This rearrangement joins TRBV7-9 to TRBJ1-1; D not certain. CDR3 length: 14 residues. V was cut by 1 base and J by 3 bases, with 9 bases left in between. Germline assignment: CDR1 SEHNR and CDR2 FQNEAQ (reference sequence). CDR3 DNA sequence: TGTGCCAGCAGCTTAGTTGCCGGGGACACTGAAGCTTTCTTT. It encodes CASSLVAGDTEAFF.

The genes are TRBV7-2 and TRBJ2-2; TRBD1 matches 7 bases. V dropped 5 bases and J dropped 0; count of bases not matched to a gene: 3. Germline V gene lookup returns CDR1 SGHTA and CDR2 FQGNSA. The CDR3 is 15 residues long. The chain's CDR3 is CASSRGQPNTGELFF. For the CDR3, the DNA is TGTGCCAGCAGCAGGGGACAGCCGAACACCGGGGAGCTGTTTTTT.